This record covers a single T cell receptor (beta chain). The protocol was immunoSEQ multiplex PCR, while the TCRdb copy is restricted to in-frame clones and leaves out a portion. The data hold about 160,000 clones, with 85% to 95% observed a single time. The source of the sample is a study of blood T cell repertoires in COVID-19. Per the germline V gene, CDR1 is MNHEY and CDR2 is SVGEGT. V was shortened by 5 bases and J by 7 bases, with 14 bases between the two germline ends. The length of the CDR3 is 13 residues. This chain links TRBV6-2 or TRBV6-3 with TRBJ2-5; tentatively, D is TRBD2 (5 bases). The specimen was peripheral blood. The sequence came from a woman aged 50 to 60 with acute or convalescent COVID-19. CDR3 coding DNA: TGTGCCAGCAGTAATAGCGTCCGTGGGACCCAGTACTTC. The encoded protein is CASSNSVRGTQYF.